Following are 21 T cell receptor beta chains from one sample sequenced in a study of T cell changes during pregnancy in multiple sclerosis. TCRdb's table, derived via immunoSEQ multiplex PCR, lists solely in-frame clones and lacks some. The sample consists of roughly 120,000 clones, about 94% of them appearing once. The sample consisted of peripheral blood, taken before pregnancy. The receptors here all came from a female donor with multiple sclerosis, enrolled in a pregnancy study.

The chain employs TRBV5-1 and TRBJ2-2, with 8 bases identical to TRBD2. Trimming removed 3 bases from V and 0 bases from J; junction bases left unmatched: 13. Germline loops: CDR1 SGHRS, CDR2 YFSETQ. CDR3 length: 19 amino acids. CDR3 sequence reads: CASSWINPGGLSNTGELFF. The CDR3 DNA reads TGCGCCAGCAGCTGGATTAATCCGGGAGGGCTATCGAACACCGGGGAGCTGTTTTTT.

The chain carries TRBV6-1 and TRBJ2-7; 7 bases align to TRBD1. After removal of 0 bases from V and 3 bases from J, the junction contained 8 bases not matched to a gene. The CDR3 is made up of 16 amino acids. Per germline, CDR1 MNHNS and CDR2 SASEGT. CDR3 residues: CASSEAGTVPSYEQYF. Here the CDR3 DNA reads TGTGCCAGCAGTGAAGCAGGGACAGTGCCGAGCTACGAGCAGTACTTC.

The chain uses TRBV7-9 and TRBJ2-5, with TRBD2 matching 7 bases. The CDR3 sequence is 14 residues long. CDR1 and CDR2 from the germline V gene are SEHNR and FQNEAQ (reference sequence). The V segment lost 5 bases and the J segment 3 bases; nucleotides outside the gene matches: 6. This CDR3 is CASSPGLYEETQYF. The DNA of the CDR3 is TGTGCCAGCAGCCCGGGACTATACGAAGAGACCCAGTACTTC.

This chain joins TRBV5-4 and TRBJ1-1, with 7 bases fitting TRBD1. The CDR3 totals 15 residues. Looked up from germline, CDR1 is SGHNT and CDR2 is YYREEE (reference sequence). With 4 bases clipped from V and 1 base from J, the junction kept 7 bases outside the gene matches. CDR3 coding DNA: TGTGCCAGCAGCGGCACAGGGGAAAGGAACACTGAAGCTTTCTTT. It codes for CASSGTGERNTEAFF. The variable domain in full, with the rest retrieved from reference TRBV5-4 and TRBJ1-1, is ETGVTQSPTHLIKTRGQQVTLRCSSQSGHNTVSWYQQALGQGPQFIFQYYREEENGRGNFPPRFSGLQFPNYSSELNVNALELDDSALYLCASSGTGERNTEAFFGQGTRLTVV.

The chain joins TRBV9 to TRBJ1-2, with D perhaps TRBD1 (5 bases). Germline V gene lookup returns CDR1 SGDLS and CDR2 YYNGEE. This CDR3 comprises 11 residues. V gave up 3 bases and J gave up 14 bases, with 14 bases separating them. The CDR3 DNA sequence: TGTGCCAGCAGCGGCGCGGGGACCAGTACCTTC. Amino acids: CASSGAGTSTF.

CDR3 nucleotide sequence: TGTGCCTGGGGGACAAGACAGGGACCCTACAATGAGCAGTTCTTC. Residues: CAWGTRQGPYNEQFF. V is TRBV30 and J is TRBJ2-1, with 7 positions matching TRBD1. The germline V gene encodes CDR1 GTSNPN and CDR2 SVGIG (reference sequence). The junction had 9 bases not matched to a gene; V was cut back by 5 bases and J by 2 bases. This CDR3 is 15 amino acids long. The complete variable domain, with remaining parts taken from reference TRBV30 and TRBJ2-1, reads SQTIHQWPATLVQPVGSPLSLECTVEGTSNPNLYWYRQAAGRGLQLLFYSVGIGQISSEVPQNLSASRPQDRQFILSSKKLLLSDSGFYLCAWGTRQGPYNEQFFGPGTRLTVL.

The gene calls are TRBV19 and TRBJ1-5, with 7 bases that match TRBD1. Losses at the gene ends were 7 bases for V and 0 bases for J; bases not matched to a gene: 6. Per the germline V gene, CDR1 is LNHDA and CDR2 is SQIVND (reference sequence). CDR3 length equals 15 residues. As DNA, the CDR3 is TGTGCCAGTACCGCGACAGGGTATAGCAATCAGCCCCAGCATTTT. Translated: CASTATGYSNQPQHF. Drawing the rest from reference TRBV19 and TRBJ1-5, the complete variable domain is DGGITQSPKYLFRKEGQNVTLSCEQNLNHDAMYWYRQDPGQGLRLIYYSQIVNDFQKGDIAEGYSVSREKKESFPLTVTSAQKNPTAFYLCASTATGYSNQPQHFGDGTRLSIL.

This chain connects TRBV2 to TRBJ2-3; D possibly corresponds to TRBD2 (6 bases). The ends were cut back, 0 bases at V and 8 bases at J, with 15 bases in the middle. Per germline, CDR1 SNHLY and CDR2 FYNNEI. CDR3 length: 15 amino acids. In DNA form, the CDR3 reads TGTGCCAGCAGTGAAGCGCTTCGGGGGAAGGGTACGCAGTATTTT. It yields the protein CASSEALRGKGTQYF.

The chain links TRBV4-2 to TRBJ2-7; 15 bases agree with TRBD2. The CDR3 has 17 amino acids. CDR1 is LGHNA and CDR2 is YNFKEQ in the germline V gene. Trimming took 3 bases from V and 5 from J; bases not matched to a gene: 8. CDR3 in DNA: TGTGCCAGCAGCCAGTCCGGGACTAGCGGGGGGTCTGACGAGCAGTACTTC. It yields the protein CASSQSGTSGGSDEQYF.

The rearrangement links TRBV6-1 to TRBJ1-5, with TRBD1 as a possible D gene (5 bases). Trimming took off 0 bases at V and 14 bases at J, with 23 bases between the two ends. Per the germline V gene, CDR1 is MNHNS and CDR2 is SASEGT. CDR3 size: 16 residues. CDR3 in DNA: TGTGCCAGCAGTGAAGCAGGTCCCCGGGACTCGATAAAAAAGCATTTT. It encodes CASSEAGPRDSIKKHF.

Comments on this clone: Other DNA sequences within the sample encode an identical CDR3. CDR3 protein: CASSLASAGGYTF. The CDR3 nucleotides read TGTGCCAGCAGCTTAGCGAGCGCTGGTGGCTACACCTTC. The rearrangement joins TRBV7-9 to TRBJ1-2; D ambiguous. V lost 0 bases and J 7 bases, leaving 9 bases between the germline ends. Germline CDR1 reads SEHNR; CDR2 reads FQNEAQ (reference sequence). There are 13 residues in the CDR3.

The count of this clone is one. The CDR3 spells CASSPAQSPGMWTEAFF. The CDR3 bases are TGTGCCAGCAGTCCCGCACAATCTCCAGGGATGTGGACTGAAGCTTTCTTT. The genes are TRBV27 and TRBJ1-1, with a weak D call TRBD1 (5 bases). With 5 bases removed from V and 5 bases from J, the gap between germline ends came to 24 bases. The V gene's germline CDR1 is MNHEY and CDR2 SMNVEV (reference sequence). The CDR3 extends over 17 amino acids.

DNA of the CDR3: TGTGCCAGCAGTCTGGGGGCCCGCCAAGAGACCCAGTACTTC. Translation gives CASSLGARQETQYF. The V and J genes are TRBV27 and TRBJ2-5, with D possibly matching TRBD1 (6 bases). Germline loops: CDR1 MNHEY, CDR2 SMNVEV (reference sequence). Trimming took off 5 bases at V and 1 base at J, with 11 bases between the two ends. CDR3 length equals 14 residues.

This chain links TRBV19 with TRBJ1-6; 8 nucleotides match TRBD1. Germline lookup yields CDR1 LNHDA and CDR2 SQIVND (reference sequence). The CDR3 sequence is 15 residues long. V lost 3 bases, J lost 7 bases, and 5 bases stayed unmatched. CDR3 sequence (DNA): TGTGCCAGTAGTATTGGAGACAGGGGAAATTCACCCCTCCACTTT. It specifies CASSIGDRGNSPLHF.

In this sample, this clone turned up a few times. This sequence joins TRBV10-2 and TRBJ1-5; D is unclear. The CDR3 is 15 amino acids. Germline CDR1 and CDR2: WSHSY and SAAADI. The V end lost 3 bases, the J end lost 2 bases, and 11 bases lay between the germline ends. CDR3 nucleotides: TGCGCCAGCAGTGACGGGGTGAAGGGCAATCAGCCCCAGCATTTT. This encodes CASSDGVKGNQPQHF.

This rearrangement joins TRBV28 to TRBJ2-1; tentatively, D is TRBD1 (6 bases). Germline V lookup: CDR1 MDHEN, CDR2 SYDVKM. The CDR3 totals 10 residues. V dropped 4 bases and J dropped 12 bases, with 7 bases sitting between them. The CDR3: CASSSDRQFF. CDR3 nucleotides: TGTGCCAGCAGTTCGGACAGGCAGTTCTTC.

Only one count was recorded for this clone. This sequence joins TRBV28 and TRBJ1-2, with D perhaps TRBD1 (6 bases). CDR1 and CDR2 (germline): MDHEN, SYDVKM. Trimming removed 4 bases at V and 6 bases at J, with 12 bases between. The CDR3 contains 13 residues. DNA for the CDR3: TGTGCCAGCAGTTCTGGGGGCATGGATGGCTACACCTTC. This gives the protein CASSSGGMDGYTF.

V and J are TRBV13 and TRBJ2-7; TRBD2 agrees at 13 bases. V shed 2 bases and J 1 base; nucleotides not matched to a gene: 2. CDR1 is PRHDT, CDR2 FYEKMQ, per germline (reference sequence). CDR3 size: 16 residues. The CDR3 region has the DNA TGTGCCAGCAGCTTAACTAGCGGGAGGGTATCCTACGAGCAGTACTTC. Translation: CASSLTSGRVSYEQYF.

The chain couples TRBV5-1 to TRBJ2-2, with a possible D match to TRBD2 (6 bases). V lost 5 bases to trimming and J lost 4 bases, with 15 bases between them. The CDR3 runs 15 residues. Germline V CDR1 and CDR2: SGHRS, YFSETQ. The CDR3 sequence is CASRPPGSSTGELFF. The CDR3 DNA sequence: TGCGCCAGCAGACCTCCCGGGAGCTCCACCGGGGAGCTGTTTTTT.

The genes are TRBV10-2 and TRBJ1-1; 7 positions agree with TRBD1. Germline CDR1 WSHSY, CDR2 SAAADI. The CDR3 has 14 amino acids. V trimming: 6 bases; J trimming: 1 base; junction bases outside the gene matches: 5. Written as DNA, the CDR3 is TGCGCCAGCAGGGAAGGGACAGCGAACACTGAAGCTTTCTTT. Protein: CASREGTANTEAFF.

The chain is built from TRBV9 and TRBJ2-1; D unresolved. The CDR3 runs 11 residues. V was trimmed by 7 bases and J by 5 bases, leaving 7 bases between them. Germline CDR1 is SGDLS and CDR2 is YYNGEE. In DNA, the CDR3 is TGTGCCAGCTCTAGAAACAATGAGCAGTTCTTC. Protein sequence: CASSRNNEQFF. Based on the CDR3 plus reference TRBV9 and TRBJ2-1, the full variable domain is DSGVTQTPKHLITATGQRVTLRCSPRSGDLSVYWYQQSLDQGLQFLIQYYNGEERAKGNILERFSAQQFPDLHSELNLSSLELGDSALYFCASSRNNEQFFGPGTRLTVL.